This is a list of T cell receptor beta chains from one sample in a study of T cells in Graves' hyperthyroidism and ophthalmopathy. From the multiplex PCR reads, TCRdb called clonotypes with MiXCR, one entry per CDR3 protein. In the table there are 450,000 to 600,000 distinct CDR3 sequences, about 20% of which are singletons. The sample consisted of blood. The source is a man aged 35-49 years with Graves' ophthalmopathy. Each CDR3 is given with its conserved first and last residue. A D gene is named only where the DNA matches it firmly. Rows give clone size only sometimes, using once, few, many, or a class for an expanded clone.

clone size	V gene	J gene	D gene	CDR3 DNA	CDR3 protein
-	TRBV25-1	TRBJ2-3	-	TGTGCCAGCAGTGAAAGGGTTGGCAACACAGATACGCAGTATTTT	CASSERVGNTDTQYF
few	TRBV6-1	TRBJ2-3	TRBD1	TGTGCCAGCAGTACACCCGGGACAGAAGCTAGCACAGATACGCAGTATTTT	CASSTPGTEASTDTQYF
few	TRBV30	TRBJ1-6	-	TGTGCCTGGAGTGTAGACAGTTATAATTCACCCCTCCACTTT	CAWSVDSYNSPLHF
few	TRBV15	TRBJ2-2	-	TGTGCCACCAGCAGAGCATCAGGCGGGATGGGACCCGGGGAGCTGTTTTTT	CATSRASGGMGPGELFF
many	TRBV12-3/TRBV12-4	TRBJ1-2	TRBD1	TGTGCCAGCAGTCCTCCGGGACAGGGCGGCTACACCTTC	CASSPPGQGGYTF
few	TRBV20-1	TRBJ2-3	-	TGCAGTGCCATTGGGACTCTACTTAGCACAGATACGCAGTATTTT	CSAIGTLLSTDTQYF
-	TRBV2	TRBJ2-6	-	TGCGCCAGCAGTGAATCCCAGGGTTGGGCTGGGGCCAACGTCCTGACTTTC	CASSESQGWAGANVLTF
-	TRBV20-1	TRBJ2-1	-	TGCAGTGCTAGATCCCCCGGACCCTTTCAGAGTGAGCAGTTCTTC	CSARSPGPFQSEQFF
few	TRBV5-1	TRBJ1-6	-	TGCGCCAGCAGCTCGTCCGAGGGAGACCATTCACCCCTCCACTTT	CASSSSEGDHSPLHF
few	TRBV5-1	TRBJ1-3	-	TGCGCCAGCAGCTCAGACGGGAGGACTGGAAACACCATATATTTT	CASSSDGRTGNTIYF
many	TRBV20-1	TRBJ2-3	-	TGCAGTGCCAACCGGGACACCTTCACAGATACGCAGTATTTT	CSANRDTFTDTQYF
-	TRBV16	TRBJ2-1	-	TGTGCCAGCAGCCATTTAGCGGATTTACCATACAATGAGCAGTTCTTC	CASSHLADLPYNEQFF
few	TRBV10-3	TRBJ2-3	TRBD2	TGTGCCATCAGTCGGGGACTAGCGGGGGGTGCAGATACGCAGTATTTT	CAISRGLAGGADTQYF
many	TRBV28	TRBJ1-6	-	TGTGCCAGCAGGATACAGGGAGCCTCTTCACCCCTCCACTTT	CASRIQGASSPLHF
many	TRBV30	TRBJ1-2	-	TGTGCCTGGGAGGAGATAAGTTATGGCTACACCTTC	CAWEEISYGYTF
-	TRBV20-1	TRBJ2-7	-	TGCAGTGCCCCCCTGGTGCAGAGGGCCTACGAGCAGTACTTC	CSAPLVQRAYEQYF
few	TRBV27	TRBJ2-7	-	TGTGCCAGCAGTCCAAACATGGTCAATTACGAGCAGTACTTC	CASSPNMVNYEQYF
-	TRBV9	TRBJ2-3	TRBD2	TGTGCCAGCGGCGTAGCGGGTGCAGATACGCAGTATTTT	CASGVAGADTQYF
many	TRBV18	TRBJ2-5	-	TGTGCCAGCTCACCACCGATTGTTCAAGAGACCCAGTACTTC	CASSPPIVQETQYF
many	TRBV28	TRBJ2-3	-	TGTGCCAGCAGATTGGAGGGATTTAGCACAGATACGCAGTATTTT	CASRLEGFSTDTQYF
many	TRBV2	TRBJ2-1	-	TGTGCCAGCAGTGAACGTGACCCCGCGGGTGATGAGCAGTTCTTC	CASSERDPAGDEQFF
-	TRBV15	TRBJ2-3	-	TGTGCCACCAGCAGAGTCTCCCCAGATACGCAGTATTTT	CATSRVSPDTQYF
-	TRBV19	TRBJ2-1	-	TGTGCCAGTAGTATTGGGTCGGCGGGGGCGTCCTACAATGAGCAGTTCTTC	CASSIGSAGASYNEQFF
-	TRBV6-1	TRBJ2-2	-	TGTGCCAGCAGTCCCATTGTGTCCGGGGAGCTGTTTTTT	CASSPIVSGELFF
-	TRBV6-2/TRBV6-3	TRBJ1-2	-	TGTGCCAGCAGTTACTCGATACAGGGCGCCAACTATGGCTACACCTTC	CASSYSIQGANYGYTF
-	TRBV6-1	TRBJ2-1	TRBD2	TGTGCCAGCAGCCAACTCCCCGTAGCGGGGTTATCCTACAATGAGCAGTTCTTC	CASSQLPVAGLSYNEQFF
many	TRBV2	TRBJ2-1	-	TGTGCCAGCAGTGAAAAAACCCCTAGGGACTCCCACAATGAGCAGTTCTTC	CASSEKTPRDSHNEQFF
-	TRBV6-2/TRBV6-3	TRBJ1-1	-	TGTGCCAGCAGCAGGTGGAACACTGAAGCTTTCTTT	CASSRWNTEAFF
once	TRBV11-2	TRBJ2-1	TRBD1	TGTGCCAGTACCCCCGGGACAGGGGGCTCGCATGAGCAGTTCTTC	CASTPGTGGSHEQFF
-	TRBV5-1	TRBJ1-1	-	TGCGCCAGCAGCTTGTGGGACGGAGGAGTTATGAACACTGAAGCTTTCTTT	CASSLWDGGVMNTEAFF
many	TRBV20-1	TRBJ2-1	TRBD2	TGCAGTGCTTGGGACTACGCGGGAGAGGGAAATGAGCAGTTCTTC	CSAWDYAGEGNEQFF
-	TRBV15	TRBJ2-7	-	TGTGCCACCAGCAGAGACCAGAGATACGAGCAGTACTTC	CATSRDQRYEQYF
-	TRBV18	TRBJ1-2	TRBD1	TGTGCCAGCTCACCTCCGGGACAGATCTATGGCTACACCTTC	CASSPPGQIYGYTF
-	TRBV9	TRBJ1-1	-	TGTGCCAGCAGCCCTTCCCCCGTAGGCACTGAAGCTTTCTTT	CASSPSPVGTEAFF
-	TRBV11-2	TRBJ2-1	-	TGTGCCAGCAGTTTAGGCGGGGCCGGCCGGAATGAGCAGTTCTTC	CASSLGGAGRNEQFF
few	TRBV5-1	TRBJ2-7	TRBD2	TGCGCCAGCAGCACCAGAGCGGGACCCTCCTACGAGCAGTACTTC	CASSTRAGPSYEQYF
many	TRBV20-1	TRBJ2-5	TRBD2	TGCAGTGCCCCCCGAGCGACTAGCGGGCAAGAGACCCAGTACTTC	CSAPRATSGQETQYF
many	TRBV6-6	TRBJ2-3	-	TGTGCCAGCAGTTACACCCCCCTAGATACGCAGTATTTT	CASSYTPLDTQYF
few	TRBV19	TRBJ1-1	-	TGTGCCAGTAGTACAAAACATAGTGGAAACACTGAAGCTTTCTTT	CASSTKHSGNTEAFF
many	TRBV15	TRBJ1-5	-	TGTGCCACCAGCAGAGATCGGGAGGGAGGACAGCCCCAGCATTTT	CATSRDREGGQPQHF
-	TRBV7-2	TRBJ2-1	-	TGTGCCAGCAGCTTTTACACAAACAATGAGCAGTTCTTC	CASSFYTNNEQFF
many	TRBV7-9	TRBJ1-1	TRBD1	TGTGCCAGCAGCTGGAGGACAGGTATGAACACTGAAGCTTTCTTT	CASSWRTGMNTEAFF
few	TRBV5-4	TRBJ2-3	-	TGTGCCAGCAGCTACCGGGACACAGATACGCAGTATTTT	CASSYRDTDTQYF
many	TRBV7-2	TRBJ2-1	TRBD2	TGTGCCAGCAGCAGGACTAGCGGGAGGGCCAGATCCTACAATGAGCAGTTCTTC	CASSRTSGRARSYNEQFF
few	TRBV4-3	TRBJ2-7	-	TGCGCCAGCAGCCCCTCGGAGGCAGCTTTCTACGAGCAGTACTTC	CASSPSEAAFYEQYF
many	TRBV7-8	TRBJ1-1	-	TGTGCCAGCTCCAGGGGCTCGAACACTGAAGCTTTCTTT	CASSRGSNTEAFF
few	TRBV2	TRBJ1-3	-	TGTGCCAGCTGGAACATTGGAAACACCATATATTTT	CASWNIGNTIYF
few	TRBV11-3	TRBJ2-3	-	TGTGCCAGCAGCTTACAGCCCGGGGATACGCAGTATTTT	CASSLQPGDTQYF
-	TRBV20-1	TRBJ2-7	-	TGCAGTGCGAGAGGAGGCGGGAACGAGCAGTACTTC	CSARGGGNEQYF